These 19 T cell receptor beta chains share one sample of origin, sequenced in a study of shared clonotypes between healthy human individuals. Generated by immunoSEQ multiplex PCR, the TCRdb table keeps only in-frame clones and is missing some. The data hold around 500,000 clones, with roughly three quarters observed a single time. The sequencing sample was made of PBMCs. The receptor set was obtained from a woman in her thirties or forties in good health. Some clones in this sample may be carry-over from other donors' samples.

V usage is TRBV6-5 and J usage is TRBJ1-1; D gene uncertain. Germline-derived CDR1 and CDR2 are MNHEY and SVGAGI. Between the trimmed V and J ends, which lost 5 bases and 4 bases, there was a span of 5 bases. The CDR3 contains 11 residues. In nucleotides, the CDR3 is TGTGCCAGCAGTGGATTCACTGAAGCTTTCTTT. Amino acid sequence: CASSGFTEAFF.

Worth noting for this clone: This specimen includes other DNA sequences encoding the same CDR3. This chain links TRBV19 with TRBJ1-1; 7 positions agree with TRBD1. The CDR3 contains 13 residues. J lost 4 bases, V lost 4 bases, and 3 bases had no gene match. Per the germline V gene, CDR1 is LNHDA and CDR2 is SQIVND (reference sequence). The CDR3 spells CASSTQGGTEAFF. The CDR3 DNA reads TGTGCCAGTAGTACTCAGGGGGGCACTGAAGCTTTCTTT. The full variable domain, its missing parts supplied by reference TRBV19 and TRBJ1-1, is DGGITQSPKYLFRKEGQNVTLSCEQNLNHDAMYWYRQDPGQGLRLIYYSQIVNDFQKGDIAEGYSVSREKKESFPLTVTSAQKNPTAFYLCASSTQGGTEAFFGQGTRLTVV.

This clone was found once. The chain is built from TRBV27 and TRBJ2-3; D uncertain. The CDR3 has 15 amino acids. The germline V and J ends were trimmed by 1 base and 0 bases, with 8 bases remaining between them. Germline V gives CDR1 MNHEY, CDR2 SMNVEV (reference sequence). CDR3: CASSLFWRSTDTQYF. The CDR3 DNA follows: TGTGCCAGCAGTTTATTTTGGCGTAGCACAGATACGCAGTATTTT.

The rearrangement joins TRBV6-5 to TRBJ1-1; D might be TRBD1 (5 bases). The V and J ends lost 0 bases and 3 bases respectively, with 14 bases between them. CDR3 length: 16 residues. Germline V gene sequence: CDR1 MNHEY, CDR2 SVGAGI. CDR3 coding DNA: TGTGCCAGCAGTTACTCGGGGAGCAGGGTCGACACTGAAGCTTTCTTT. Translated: CASSYSGSRVDTEAFF.

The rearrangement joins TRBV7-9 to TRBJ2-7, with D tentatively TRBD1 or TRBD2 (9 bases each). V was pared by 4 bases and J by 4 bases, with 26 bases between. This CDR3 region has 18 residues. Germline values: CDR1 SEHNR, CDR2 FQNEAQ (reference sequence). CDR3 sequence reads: CASSSQQGATSGSYEQYF. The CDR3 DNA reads TGTGCCAGCAGCTCTCAACAGGGGGCTACTAGCGGGTCTTACGAGCAGTACTTC.

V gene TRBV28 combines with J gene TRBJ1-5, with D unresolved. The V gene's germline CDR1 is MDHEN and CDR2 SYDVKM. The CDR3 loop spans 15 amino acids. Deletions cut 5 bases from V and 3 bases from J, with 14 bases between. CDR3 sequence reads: CASSRLPGNNQPQHF. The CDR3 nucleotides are TGTGCCAGCAGTCGTCTCCCTGGGAACAATCAGCCCCAGCATTTT.

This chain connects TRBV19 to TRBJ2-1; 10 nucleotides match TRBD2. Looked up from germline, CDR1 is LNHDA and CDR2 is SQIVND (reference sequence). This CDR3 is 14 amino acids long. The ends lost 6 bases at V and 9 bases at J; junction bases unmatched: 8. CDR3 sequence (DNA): TGTGCCAGTAGCCCGCTAGCGGGAGAGGGTGAGCAGTTCTTC. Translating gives CASSPLAGEGEQFF.

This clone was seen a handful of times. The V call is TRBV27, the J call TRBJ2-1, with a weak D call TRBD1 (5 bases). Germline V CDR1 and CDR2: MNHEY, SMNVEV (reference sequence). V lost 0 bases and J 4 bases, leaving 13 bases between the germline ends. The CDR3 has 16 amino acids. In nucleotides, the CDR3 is TGTGCCAGCAGTTTATCGGGGCTATCCTCTTACAATGAGCAGTTCTTC. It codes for CASSLSGLSSYNEQFF.

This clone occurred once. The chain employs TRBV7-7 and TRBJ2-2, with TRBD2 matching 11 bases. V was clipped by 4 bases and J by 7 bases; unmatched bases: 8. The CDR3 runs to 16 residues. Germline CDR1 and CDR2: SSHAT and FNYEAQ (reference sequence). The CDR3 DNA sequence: TGTGCCAGCAGCTCTTCACTAGCGGGAGTGGACGGGGAGCTGTTTTTT. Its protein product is CASSSSLAGVDGELFF.

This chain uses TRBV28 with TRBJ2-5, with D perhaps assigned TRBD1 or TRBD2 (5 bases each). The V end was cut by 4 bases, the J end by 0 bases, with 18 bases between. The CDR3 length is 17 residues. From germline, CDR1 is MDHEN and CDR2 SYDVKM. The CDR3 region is CASSSRPGRGYQETQYF. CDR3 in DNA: TGTGCCAGCAGTTCTAGACCAGGGCGCGGGTACCAAGAGACCCAGTACTTC.

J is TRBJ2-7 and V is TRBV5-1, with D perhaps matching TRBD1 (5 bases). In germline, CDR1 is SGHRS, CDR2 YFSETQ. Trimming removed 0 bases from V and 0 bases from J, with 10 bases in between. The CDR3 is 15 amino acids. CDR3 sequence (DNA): TGCGCCAGCAGCTTGGCCGTGGGGCCCTCCTACGAGCAGTACTTC. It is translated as CASSLAVGPSYEQYF.

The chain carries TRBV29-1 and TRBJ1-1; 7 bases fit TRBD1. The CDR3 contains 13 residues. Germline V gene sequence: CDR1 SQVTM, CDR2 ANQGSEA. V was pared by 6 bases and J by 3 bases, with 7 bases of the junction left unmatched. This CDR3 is CSVPKTGHTEAFF. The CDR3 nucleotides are TGCAGCGTACCAAAGACAGGGCACACTGAAGCTTTCTTT.

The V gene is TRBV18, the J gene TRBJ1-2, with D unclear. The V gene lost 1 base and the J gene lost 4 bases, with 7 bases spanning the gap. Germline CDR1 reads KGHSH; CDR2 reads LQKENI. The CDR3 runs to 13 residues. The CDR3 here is CASSPQGIYGYTF. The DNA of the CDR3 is TGTGCCAGCTCACCACAGGGTATCTATGGCTACACCTTC.

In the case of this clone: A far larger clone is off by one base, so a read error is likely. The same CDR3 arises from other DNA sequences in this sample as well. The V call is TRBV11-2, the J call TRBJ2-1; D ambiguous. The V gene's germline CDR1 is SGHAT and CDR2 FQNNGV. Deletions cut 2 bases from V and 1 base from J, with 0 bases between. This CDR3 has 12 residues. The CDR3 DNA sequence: TGTGCCAGCAGCTTATCCTACAATGAGCAGTTCTTC. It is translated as CASSLSYNEQFF.

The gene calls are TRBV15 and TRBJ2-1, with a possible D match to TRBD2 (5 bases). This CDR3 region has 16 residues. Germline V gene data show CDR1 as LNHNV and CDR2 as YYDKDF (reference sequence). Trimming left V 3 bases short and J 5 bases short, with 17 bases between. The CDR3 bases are TGTGCCACCAGCAGCTTTTTGGCTAGCAGCAACAATGAGCAGTTCTTC. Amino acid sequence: CATSSFLASSNNEQFF.

In nucleotides, the CDR3 is TGTGCCACCAGCAGAGACAGGGTTTCAAATCAGCCCCAGCATTTT. Encoded protein: CATSRDRVSNQPQHF. The chain links TRBV15 to TRBJ1-5, with D perhaps matching TRBD1 (5 bases). Germline V lookup: CDR1 LNHNV, CDR2 YYDKDF (reference sequence). The CDR3 spans 15 residues. Trimming removed 0 bases at V and 4 bases at J, with 10 bases between.

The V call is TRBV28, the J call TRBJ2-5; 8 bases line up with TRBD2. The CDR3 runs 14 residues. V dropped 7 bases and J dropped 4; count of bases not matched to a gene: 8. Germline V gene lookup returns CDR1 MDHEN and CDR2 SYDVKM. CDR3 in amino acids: CASNPGGARETQYF. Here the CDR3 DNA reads TGTGCCAGCAATCCCGGGGGGGCGCGAGAGACCCAGTACTTC.

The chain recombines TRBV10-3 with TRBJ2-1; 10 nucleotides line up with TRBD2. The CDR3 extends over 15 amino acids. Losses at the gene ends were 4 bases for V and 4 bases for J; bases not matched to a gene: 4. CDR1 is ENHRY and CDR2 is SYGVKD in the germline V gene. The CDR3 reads CAISVSGRGYNEQFF. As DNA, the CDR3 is TGTGCCATCAGTGTGAGCGGGAGGGGGTACAATGAGCAGTTCTTC.

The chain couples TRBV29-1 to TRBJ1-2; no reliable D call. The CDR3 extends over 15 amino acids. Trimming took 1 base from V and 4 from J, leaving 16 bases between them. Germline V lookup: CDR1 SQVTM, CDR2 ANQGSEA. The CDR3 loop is CSVEVFEGSSYGYTF. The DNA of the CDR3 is TGCAGCGTTGAAGTCTTTGAGGGTTCGAGCTATGGCTACACCTTC.